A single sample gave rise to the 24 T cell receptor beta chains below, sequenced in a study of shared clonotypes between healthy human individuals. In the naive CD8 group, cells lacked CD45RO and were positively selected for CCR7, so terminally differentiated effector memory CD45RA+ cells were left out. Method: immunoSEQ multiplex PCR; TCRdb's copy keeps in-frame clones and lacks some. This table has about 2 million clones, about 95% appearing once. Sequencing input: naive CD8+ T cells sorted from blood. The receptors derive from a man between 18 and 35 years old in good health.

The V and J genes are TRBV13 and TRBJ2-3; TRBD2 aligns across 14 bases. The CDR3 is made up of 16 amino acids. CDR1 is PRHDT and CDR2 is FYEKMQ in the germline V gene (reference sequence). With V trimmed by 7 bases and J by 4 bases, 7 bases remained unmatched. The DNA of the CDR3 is TGTGCCAGCACCCCGGGACTAGCGGGAGACGCAGATACGCAGTATTTT. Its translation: CASTPGLAGDADTQYF.

The CDR3 DNA follows: TGTGCCAGCACCCTTCGGGGGGGTAACCACGAGCAGTACTTC. The encoded protein is CASTLRGGNHEQYF. V is TRBV27 and J is TRBJ2-7, with TRBD2 matching over 8 bases. Unmatched junction bases numbered 10, after V lost 7 bases and J lost 5 bases. The germline gives CDR1 MNHEY, CDR2 SMNVEV (reference sequence). The CDR3 length is 14 residues.

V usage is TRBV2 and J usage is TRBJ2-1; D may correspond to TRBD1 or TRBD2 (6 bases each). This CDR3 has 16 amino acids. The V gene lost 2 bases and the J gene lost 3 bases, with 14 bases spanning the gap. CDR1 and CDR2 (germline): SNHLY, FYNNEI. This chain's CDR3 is CASSERTGAYYNEQFF. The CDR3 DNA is TGTGCCAGCAGTGAAAGGACGGGGGCCTACTACAATGAGCAGTTCTTC.

CDR3 loop: CASSLVLAGVVETQYF. The CDR3 DNA sequence: TGTGCCAGCAGCTTGGTCCTAGCGGGAGTAGTAGAGACCCAGTACTTC. The V call is TRBV5-6, the J call TRBJ2-5; 10 bases are a match to TRBD2. This CDR3 spans 16 amino acids. Per the germline V gene, CDR1 is SGHDT and CDR2 is YYEEEE. Trimming at V came to 0 bases and at J to 4 bases, leaving 6 bases not matched to a gene. The entire variable domain, with the rest obtained from reference TRBV5-6 and TRBJ2-5, is as follows: DAGVTQSPTHLIKTRGQQVTLRCSPKSGHDTVSWYQQALGQGPQFIFQYYEEEERQRGNFPDRFSGHQFPNYSSELNVNALLLGDSALYLCASSLVLAGVVETQYFGPGTRLLVL.

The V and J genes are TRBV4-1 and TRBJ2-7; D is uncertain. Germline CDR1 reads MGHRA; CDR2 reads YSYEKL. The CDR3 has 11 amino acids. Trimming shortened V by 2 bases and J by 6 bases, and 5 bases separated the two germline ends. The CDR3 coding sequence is TGCGCCAGCAGCCAATCCAGCGAGCAGTACTTC. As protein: CASSQSSEQYF.

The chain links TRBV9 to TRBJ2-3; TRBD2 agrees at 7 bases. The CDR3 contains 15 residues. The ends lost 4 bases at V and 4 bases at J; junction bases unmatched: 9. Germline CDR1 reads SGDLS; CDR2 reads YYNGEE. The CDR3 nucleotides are TGTGCCAGCAGCTCGCAGACTAGCTATTCAGATACGCAGTATTTT. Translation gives CASSSQTSYSDTQYF.

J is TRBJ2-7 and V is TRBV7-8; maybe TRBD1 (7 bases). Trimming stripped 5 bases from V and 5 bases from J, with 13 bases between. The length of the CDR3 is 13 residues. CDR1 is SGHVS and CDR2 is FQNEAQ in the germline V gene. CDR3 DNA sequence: TGTGCCAGCAGCCCAGGGGGGATCGACGAGCAGTACTTC. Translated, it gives CASSPGGIDEQYF.

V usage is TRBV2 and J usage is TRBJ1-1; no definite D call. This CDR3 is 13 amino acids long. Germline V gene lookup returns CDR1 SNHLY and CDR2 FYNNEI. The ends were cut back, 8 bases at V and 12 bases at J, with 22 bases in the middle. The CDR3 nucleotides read TGTGCCAGCCTCGGGGAGGGCACTTCAGAGTCTTTCTTT. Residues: CASLGEGTSESFF.

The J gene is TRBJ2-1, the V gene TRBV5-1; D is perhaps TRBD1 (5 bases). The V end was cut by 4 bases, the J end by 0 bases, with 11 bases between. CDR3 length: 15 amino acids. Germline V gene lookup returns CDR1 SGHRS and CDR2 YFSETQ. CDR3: CASSPEGDSYNEQFF. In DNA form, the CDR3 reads TGCGCCAGCAGCCCCGAAGGGGACTCCTACAATGAGCAGTTCTTC.

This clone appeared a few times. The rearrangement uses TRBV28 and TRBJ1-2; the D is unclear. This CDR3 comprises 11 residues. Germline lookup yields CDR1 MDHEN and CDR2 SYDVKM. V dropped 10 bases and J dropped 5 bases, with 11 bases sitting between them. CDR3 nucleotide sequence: TGTGCCACCTGGGCGGGGTATGGCTACACCTTC. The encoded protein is CATWAGYGYTF.

This CDR3 reads CASTPLTGGQETQYF. CDR3 DNA: TGTGCCAGCACCCCTCTGACGGGGGGGCAGGAGACCCAGTACTTC. The chain links TRBV28 to TRBJ2-5; 8 nucleotides match TRBD2. J gave up 5 bases and V 7 bases, and 12 bases lay outside the gene matches. Germline-derived CDR1 and CDR2 are MDHEN and SYDVKM. The CDR3 totals 15 residues.

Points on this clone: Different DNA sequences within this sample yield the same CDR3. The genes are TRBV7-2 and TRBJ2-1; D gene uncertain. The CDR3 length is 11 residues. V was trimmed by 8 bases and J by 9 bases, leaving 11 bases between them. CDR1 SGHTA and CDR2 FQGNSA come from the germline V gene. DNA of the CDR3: TGTGCCAGCTCCCCTTTGGGTGAGCAGTTCTTC. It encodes CASSPLGEQFF.

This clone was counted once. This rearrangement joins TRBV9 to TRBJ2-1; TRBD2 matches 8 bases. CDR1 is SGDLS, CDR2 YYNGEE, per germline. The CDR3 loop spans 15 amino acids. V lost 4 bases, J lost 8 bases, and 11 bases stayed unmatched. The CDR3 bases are TGTGCCAGCAGCCCGGGACTAGGGCTGTTAGATGAGCAGTTCTTC. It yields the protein CASSPGLGLLDEQFF.

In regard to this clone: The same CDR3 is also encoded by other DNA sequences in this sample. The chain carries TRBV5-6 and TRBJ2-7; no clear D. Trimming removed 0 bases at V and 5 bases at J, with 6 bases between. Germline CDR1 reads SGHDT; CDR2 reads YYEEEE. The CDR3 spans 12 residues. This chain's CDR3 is CASSLVGNEQYF. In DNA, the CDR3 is TGTGCCAGCAGCTTGGTTGGAAACGAGCAGTACTTC. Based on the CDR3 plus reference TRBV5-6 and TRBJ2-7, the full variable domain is DAGVTQSPTHLIKTRGQQVTLRCSPKSGHDTVSWYQQALGQGPQFIFQYYEEEERQRGNFPDRFSGHQFPNYSSELNVNALLLGDSALYLCASSLVGNEQYFGPGTRLTVT.

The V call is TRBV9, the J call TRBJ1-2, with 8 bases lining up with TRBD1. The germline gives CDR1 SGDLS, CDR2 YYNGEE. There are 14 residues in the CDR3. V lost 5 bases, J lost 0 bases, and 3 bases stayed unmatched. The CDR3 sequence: CASRGDRSNYGYTF. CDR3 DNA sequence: TGTGCCAGCAGAGGGGACAGGTCTAACTATGGCTACACCTTC.

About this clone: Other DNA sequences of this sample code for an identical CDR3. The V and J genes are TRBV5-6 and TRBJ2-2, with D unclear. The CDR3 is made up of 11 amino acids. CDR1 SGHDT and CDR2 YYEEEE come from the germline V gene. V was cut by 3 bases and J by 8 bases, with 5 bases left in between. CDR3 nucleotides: TGTGCCAGCAGCTGGGGTGGGGAGCTGTTTTTT. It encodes CASSWGGELFF.

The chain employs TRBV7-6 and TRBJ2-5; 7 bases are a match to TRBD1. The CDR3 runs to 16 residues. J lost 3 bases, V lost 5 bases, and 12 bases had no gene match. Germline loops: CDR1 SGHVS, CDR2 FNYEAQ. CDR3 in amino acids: CASSQNLPGQKETQYF. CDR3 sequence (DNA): TGTGCCAGCAGCCAAAACCTACCGGGACAGAAAGAGACCCAGTACTTC.

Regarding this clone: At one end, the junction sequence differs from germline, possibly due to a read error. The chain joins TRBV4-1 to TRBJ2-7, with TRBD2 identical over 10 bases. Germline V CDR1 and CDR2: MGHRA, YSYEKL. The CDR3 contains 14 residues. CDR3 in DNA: TGCGCCAGCAGCCAAGATTCAAGCGGGAGGGCCGCGGACTTC. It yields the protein CASSQDSSGRAADF.

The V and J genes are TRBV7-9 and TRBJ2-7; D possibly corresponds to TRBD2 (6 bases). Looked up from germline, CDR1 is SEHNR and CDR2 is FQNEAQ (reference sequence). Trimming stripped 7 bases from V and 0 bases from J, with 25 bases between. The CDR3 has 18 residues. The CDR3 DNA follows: TGTGCCAGCACCCCGATGGAGGGCTTCATCCTAAGCTCCTACGAGCAGTACTTC. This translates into CASTPMEGFILSSYEQYF.

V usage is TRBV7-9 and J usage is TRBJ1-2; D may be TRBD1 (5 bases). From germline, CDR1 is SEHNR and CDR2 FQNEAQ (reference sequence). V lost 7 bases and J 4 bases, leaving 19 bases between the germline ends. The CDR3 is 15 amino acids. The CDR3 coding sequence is TGTGCCAGCATCCCCTCGGACATCGAGGGCTATGGCTACACCTTC. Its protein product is CASIPSDIEGYGYTF.

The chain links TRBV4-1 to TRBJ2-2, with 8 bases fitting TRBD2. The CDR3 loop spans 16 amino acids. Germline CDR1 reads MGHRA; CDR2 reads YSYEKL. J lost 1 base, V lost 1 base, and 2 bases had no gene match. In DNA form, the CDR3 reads TGCGCCAGCAGCCAAGGAACTAGCGGGAACACCGGGGAGCTGTTTTTT. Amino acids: CASSQGTSGNTGELFF.

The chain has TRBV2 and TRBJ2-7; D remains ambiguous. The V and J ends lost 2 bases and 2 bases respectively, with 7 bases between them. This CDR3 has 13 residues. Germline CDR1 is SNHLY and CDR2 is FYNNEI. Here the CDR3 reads CASSEWTTYEQYF. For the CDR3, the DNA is TGTGCCAGCAGTGAATGGACCACCTACGAGCAGTACTTC.

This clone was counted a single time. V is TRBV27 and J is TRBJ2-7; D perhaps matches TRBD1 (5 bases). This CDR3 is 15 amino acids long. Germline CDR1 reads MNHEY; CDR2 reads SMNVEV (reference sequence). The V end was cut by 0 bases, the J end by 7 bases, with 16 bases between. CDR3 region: CASSLSFDSLGEQYF. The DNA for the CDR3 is TGTGCCAGCAGTTTATCGTTCGACAGCCTTGGTGAGCAGTACTTC.

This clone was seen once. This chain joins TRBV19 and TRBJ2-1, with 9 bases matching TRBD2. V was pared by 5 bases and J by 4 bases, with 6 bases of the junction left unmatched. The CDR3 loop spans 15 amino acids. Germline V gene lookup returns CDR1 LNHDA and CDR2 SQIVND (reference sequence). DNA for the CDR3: TGTGCCAGTAGTGTAGCGGGGGAAAGTTACAATGAGCAGTTCTTC. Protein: CASSVAGESYNEQFF.